These T cell receptor beta chains were read from a single sample in a study of blood T cells in healthy people across ages. TCRdb reprocessed the 5' RACE reads with MiXCR, giving one entry per CDR3 protein. The table includes 750,000 to 950,000 distinct CDR3 sequences, about 53% detected once. The sample comprised blood. These receptors were collected from a man aged 80 or over in good health. The CDR3 runs from the conserved cysteine through the conserved F or W. A D gene is named only where the DNA matches it firmly. Clone sizes are given selectively: once, few, many, or a class where the clone is expanded.

v_gene	d_gene	abundance	j_gene	CDR3nt	CDR3aa
TRBV29-1	.	few	TRBJ1-2	TGCAGCGTTGATATTGATGGCTACACCTTC	CSVDIDGYTF
TRBV2	.	.	TRBJ2-7	TGTGCCAGCAGCCTTCTAGCCTATCCCCCCTACGAGCAGTACTTC	CASSLLAYPPYEQYF
TRBV9	TRBD2	few	TRBJ2-1	TGTGCCAGCAGCGTAGCTAGCGGGAGGGTTGATGAGCAGTTCTTC	CASSVASGRVDEQFF
TRBV10-3	.	.	TRBJ2-3	TGTGCCACAGAGGACTCTAACACAGATACGCAGTATTTT	CATEDSNTDTQYF
TRBV27	.	.	TRBJ1-2	TGTGCCAGCAGGACGCCAGGGTACTATGGCTACACCTTC	CASRTPGYYGYTF
TRBV6-2/TRBV6-3	TRBD2	.	TRBJ2-1	TGTGCCAGCAGTGACTTACCGGGACTAGAGGTGACCTACAATGAGCAGTTCTTC	CASSDLPGLEVTYNEQFF
TRBV29-1	.	.	TRBJ1-2	TGCAGCGTAGTTGGGAGAGGAACGAATGGCTACACCTTC	CSVVGRGTNGYTF
TRBV15	TRBD2	.	TRBJ2-1	TGTGCCACCAGCAGAGTCCTACTAGCGGGAAACCGGGATGAGCAGTTCTTC	CATSRVLLAGNRDEQFF
TRBV20-1	TRBD1	.	TRBJ1-2	TGCAGTGCTAGAATGGCAGGGGGTCTCAGAGGCTACACCTTC	CSARMAGGLRGYTF
TRBV20-1	.	.	TRBJ1-1	TGCAGTGCTACTAAAACAGGGTCTGAAGCTTTCTTT	CSATKTGSEAFF
TRBV7-9	.	few	TRBJ2-1	TGTGCCAGCAGCCGTCTAACAGGGCCCTACAATGAGCAGTTCTTC	CASSRLTGPYNEQFF
TRBV4-1	TRBD1	.	TRBJ2-7	TGCGCCAGCAGCCAAGAGGGATACAGGGGGCTCTACGAGCAGTACTTC	CASSQEGYRGLYEQYF
TRBV29-1	TRBD2	.	TRBJ2-1	TGCAGCGTTGAAAAGACTAGCGGGAAGACCGAGCAGTTCTTC	CSVEKTSGKTEQFF
TRBV6-1	.	.	TRBJ2-2	TGTGCCAGCGAACAATTTCCCGTTTCCCTAGGGGAGCTGTTTTTT	CASEQFPVSLGELFF
TRBV10-3	TRBD1	.	TRBJ1-2	TGTGCCATCAGTGATCCGACAGGGGCGGCTTACTATGGCTACACCTTC	CAISDPTGAAYYGYTF